Listed below are T cell receptor beta chains from one sample, sequenced in a study of blood T cells in healthy people across ages. TCRdb re-derived calls from the 5' RACE reads in MiXCR, one entry per CDR3 protein. The sample holds about 730,000 distinct CDR3 sequences, more than 40% seen once. Sequencing was carried out using blood. These receptors came from a woman aged 60-75 years in good health. The CDR3 runs from the conserved cysteine through the conserved F or W. The D gene is left open where the match is weak. For some rows the clone size is stated as once, few or many, or as a class when expanded; others skip it.

d_call j_call clone_size cdr3_length v_call cdr3_aa cdr3_nt
TRBD1 TRBJ1-1 few 14 TRBV12-3/TRBV12-4 CASSPDRGLSEAFF TGTGCCAGCAGTCCCGACAGGGGACTATCTGAAGCTTTCTTT
. TRBJ2-7 . 16 TRBV20-1 CSARDSEGRLSYEQYF TGCAGTGCTAGAGATTCCGAAGGACGGCTCTCCTACGAGCAGTACTTC
. TRBJ2-3 . 14 TRBV20-1 CSAEGVGVTDTQYF TGCAGTGCGGAGGGAGTTGGGGTCACAGATACGCAGTATTTT
. TRBJ2-1 . 13 TRBV7-2 CASGVVGGNEQFF TGTGCCAGCGGAGTAGTGGGAGGTAATGAGCAGTTCTTC
. TRBJ2-1 . 15 TRBV5-1 CASRPTTVYQETQFF TGCGCCAGCAGACCCACTACAGTGTACCAAGAGACCCAGTTCTTC
. TRBJ2-3 . 14 TRBV25-1 CASAGLRATDTQYF TGTGCCAGCGCGGGGCTCCGAGCAACAGATACGCAGTATTTT
. TRBJ2-5 . 15 TRBV3-1 CASSQPRTEEETQYF TGTGCCAGCAGCCAACCCCGGACTGAGGAGGAGACCCAGTACTTC
. TRBJ2-5 many 14 TRBV28 CASSLGQSQETQYF TGTGCCAGCAGCCTAGGACAGAGCCAAGAGACCCAGTACTTC
. TRBJ2-7 few 16 TRBV20-1 CSARAPGSSSSYEQYF TGCAGTGCTAGAGCCCCGGGCAGTAGTTCCTCCTACGAGCAGTACTTC
TRBD2 TRBJ2-7 . 14 TRBV11-2 CASSLGTSVNEQYF TGTGCCAGCAGCTTAGGGACTAGCGTCAATGAGCAGTACTTC
. TRBJ2-6 few 16 TRBV24-1 CATSARGVTGANVLTF TGTGCCACCAGTGCCAGGGGCGTAACTGGGGCCAACGTCCTGACTTTC
TRBD2 TRBJ2-3 . 19 TRBV14 CASSQESSGSAGSTDTQYF TGTGCCAGCAGCCAAGAGTCTAGCGGGAGCGCCGGAAGCACAGATACGCAGTATTTT
TRBD1 TRBJ2-7 . 15 TRBV5-1 CASSEGDRSYNEQYF TGTGCCAGCAGCGAAGGGGACAGGTCCTACAATGAGCAGTACTTC
. TRBJ2-7 . 14 TRBV25-1 CASSAPSNSYEQYF TGTGCCAGCAGTGCTCCCAGTAATTCCTACGAGCAGTACTTC
. TRBJ2-7 . 14 TRBV5-1 CASSTGTQTYEQYF TGCGCCAGCAGTACCGGGACTCAAACCTACGAGCAGTACTTC
. TRBJ1-4 . 14 TRBV7-8 CASRRDSRHEKLFF TGTGCCAGCAGGCGGGACTCGCGACATGAAAAACTGTTTTTT
. TRBJ1-2 . 15 TRBV6-6 CASSDGHPSDYGYTF TGTGCCAGCAGCGACGGCCACCCAAGTGACTATGGCTACACCTTC
TRBD1 TRBJ1-5 many 12 TRBV29-1 CSVGQGNQPQHF TGCAGCGTCGGACAGGGCAATCAGCCCCAGCATTTT
. TRBJ2-7 many 14 TRBV9 CASSVVGSSYEQYF TGTGCCAGCAGCGTAGTCGGTAGCTCCTACGAGCAGTACTTC
. TRBJ2-7 . 14 TRBV20-1 CSAREAGNSYEQYF TGCAGTGCTAGAGAGGCTGGCAACTCCTACGAGCAGTACTTC
TRBD1 TRBJ2-5 many 14 TRBV7-9 CASSFGTGGETQYF TGTGCCAGCAGCTTTGGGACAGGCGGAGAGACCCAGTACTTC
. TRBJ1-5 . 15 TRBV6-2/TRBV6-3 CASSYQPGVNQPQHF TGTGCCAGCAGTTATCAACCAGGAGTCAATCAGCCCCAGCATTTT
. TRBJ1-2 . 12 TRBV20-1 CSAYQGPYGYTF TGCAGTGCTTACCAGGGCCCCTATGGCTACACCTTC
. TRBJ1-1 . 11 TRBV20-1 CSAKRGVEAFF TGCAGTGCTAAAAGGGGGGTTGAAGCTTTCTTT
. TRBJ1-1 . 14 TRBV10-3 CAISESGVGAEAFF TGTGCCATCAGTGAGTCGGGGGTAGGGGCTGAAGCTTTCTTT
. TRBJ1-4 . 15 TRBV4-3 CASSPLTTYGEKLFF TGCGCCAGCAGCCCCCTCACGACATACGGGGAAAAACTGTTTTTT
. TRBJ1-2 few 15 TRBV28 CASSSPGGQRGGYTF TGTGCCAGCAGTTCACCCGGGGGGCAACGGGGTGGCTACACCTTC
. TRBJ1-5 few 13 TRBV9 CASSVSIDQPQHF TGTGCCAGCAGCGTATCAATTGATCAGCCCCAGCATTTT
TRBD1 TRBJ2-3 . 17 TRBV29-1 CSDERGRDRGFTDTQYF TGCAGCGATGAAAGAGGCCGCGACAGGGGATTCACAGATACGCAGTATTTT
. TRBJ2-2 . 11 TRBV28 CASKNTGELFF TGTGCCAGCAAGAACACCGGGGAGCTGTTTTTT
. TRBJ2-7 . 15 TRBV10-3 CAISDGGRGVYEQYF TGTGCCATCAGTGATGGGGGGCGAGGGGTATACGAGCAGTACTTC
TRBD2 TRBJ2-4 few 14 TRBV20-1 CSAREPSGSGTRYF TGCAGTGCTAGAGAGCCTAGCGGGAGTGGAACTAGGTACTTC
. TRBJ1-2 . 14 TRBV20-1 CSAGHLTGGYGYTF TGCAGTGCTGGACACCTGACCGGTGGCTATGGCTACACCTTC
TRBD2 TRBJ2-3 few 16 TRBV2 CATSPVPAGEADTQYF TGTGCCACCTCTCCCGTCCCAGCGGGAGAAGCAGATACGCAGTATTTT
. TRBJ2-5 . 13 TRBV29-1 CSAVGREHNEQYF TGCAGCGCTGTCGGCAGGGAACACAATGAGCAGTACTTC
. TRBJ1-6 . 15 TRBV2 CASSAIQGGPSPLHF TGTGCCAGCAGTGCCATCCAGGGTGGTCCGTCACCCCTCCACTTT
. TRBJ1-6 few 14 TRBV18 CASSPSLQDSPLHF TGTGCCAGCTCACCATCGTTACAGGATTCACCCCTCCACTTT
. TRBJ2-3 . 14 TRBV20-1 CSAITGSSTDTQYF TGCAGTGCCATTACAGGTTCGAGCACAGATACGCAGTATTTT
TRBD1 TRBJ1-6 . 16 TRBV6-6 CASSLGQGAYNSPLHF TGTGCCAGCAGCCTTGGACAGGGGGCCTATAATTCACCCCTCCACTTT